Listed here is a single TCR beta chain. The target antigen is unknown. The sample originates from a study of blood T cells in healthy people across ages. Study results and caveats: Researchers report that TCR beta diversity correlated strongly with naive T cell percentage. Any changes in expanded clonotypes were possibly confounded, as donor CMV status remained unknown. From one million sequenced T cells, diversity estimates were lower bounds.

Then a second PCR, running about 6 to 12 cycles, was carried out with a sample-barcoded 5' primer and a J-beta primer mix. One entry per CDR3 protein, called by TCRdb with MiXCR from the 5' RACE reads. Of about 780,000 distinct CDR3 sequences detected, about half appear once; the ten largest clones hold approximately 18%. The authors drew approximately 10 milliliters of peripheral blood from each donor. CDR3 length: 18 amino acids. Specimen: blood. The chain employs TRBV21-1 and TRBJ2-7; the table's D call, TRBD1, has no DNA check behind it. TRBV21-1 corresponds to a pseudogene. The sequence came from a man aged 80 or over in good health. The CDR3 DNA reads TGTGCCAGCAGCAGGGGGGCGGCCACGGGCCGACTATCCTACGAGCAGTACTTC. It yields the protein CASSRGAATGRLSYEQYF.